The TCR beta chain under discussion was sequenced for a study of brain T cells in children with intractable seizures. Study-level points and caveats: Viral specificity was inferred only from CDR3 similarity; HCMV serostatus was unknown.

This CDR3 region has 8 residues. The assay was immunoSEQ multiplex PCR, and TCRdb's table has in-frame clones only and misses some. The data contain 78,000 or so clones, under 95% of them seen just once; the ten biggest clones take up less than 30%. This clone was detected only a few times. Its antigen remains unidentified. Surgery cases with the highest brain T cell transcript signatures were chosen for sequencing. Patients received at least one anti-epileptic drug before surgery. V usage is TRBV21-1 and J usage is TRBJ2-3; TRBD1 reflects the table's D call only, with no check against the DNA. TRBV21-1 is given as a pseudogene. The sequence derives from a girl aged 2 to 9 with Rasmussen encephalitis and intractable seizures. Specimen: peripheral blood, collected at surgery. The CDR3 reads CARGTEYF. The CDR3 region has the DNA TGTGCCAGGGGGACAGAGTATTTT.